The rows below give T cell receptor beta chains drawn from one sample of a study of cytomegalovirus exposure and HLA in healthy donors. The table came from immunoSEQ multiplex PCR; TCRdb's copy has only in-frame clones and leaves some out. The table includes about 94,000 clones, 50% to 80% detected once. Sample: PBMCs. These receptors were obtained from a man younger than 45 in good health and CMV-seronegative. Both conserved end residues are part of each CDR3. A D gene is named only where the DNA matches it firmly. Not every row has a clone size; where given, it reads once, few, many or a size class.

CDR3 protein: CASSRPGTGVYEQYF
CDR3 DNA: TGTGCCAGCAGCCGACCCGGGACAGGGGTTTACGAGCAGTACTTC
J gene: TRBJ2-7
V gene: TRBV28
D gene: TRBD1
clone size: NA

CDR3 protein: CASSIDGGMGTDTQYF
CDR3 DNA: TGTGCCAGTAGTATAGACGGCGGGATGGGCACAGATACGCAGTATTTT
J gene: TRBJ2-3
V gene: TRBV19
D gene: NA
clone size: NA

CDR3 protein: CSGQGDRGGTATEAFF
CDR3 DNA: TGCAGCGGACAGGGTGACAGGGGGGGAACGGCCACTGAAGCTTTCTTT
J gene: TRBJ1-1
V gene: TRBV29-1
D gene: TRBD1
clone size: NA

CDR3 protein: CASSFSGLAGGPGDTQYF
CDR3 DNA: TGTGCCAGCAGCTTCTCCGGACTAGCGGGGGGTCCGGGAGATACGCAGTATTTT
J gene: TRBJ2-3
V gene: TRBV7-2
D gene: TRBD2
clone size: once

CDR3 protein: CASIRGAGPSSYEQYF
CDR3 DNA: TGTGCCAGCATACGGGGGGCGGGACCTAGCTCCTACGAGCAGTACTTC
J gene: TRBJ2-7
V gene: TRBV28
D gene: NA
clone size: NA

CDR3 protein: CASSVVVGAEQYF
CDR3 DNA: TGTGCCAGCAGCGTAGTGGTGGGGGCCGAGCAGTACTTC
J gene: TRBJ2-7
V gene: TRBV9
D gene: NA
clone size: NA

CDR3 protein: CASSLAGNQPQHF
CDR3 DNA: TGTGCCAGCAGTTTGGCGGGCAATCAGCCCCAGCATTTT
J gene: TRBJ1-5
V gene: TRBV6-5
D gene: NA
clone size: NA

CDR3 protein: CASSFTGDTEAFF
CDR3 DNA: TGCGCCAGCAGCTTTACAGGGGACACTGAAGCTTTCTTT
J gene: TRBJ1-1
V gene: TRBV5-1
D gene: TRBD1
clone size: NA

CDR3 protein: CASSGRGAAVNEQFF
CDR3 DNA: TGTGCCAGCAGTGGCCGGGGGGCCGCGGTCAATGAGCAGTTCTTC
J gene: TRBJ2-1
V gene: TRBV9
D gene: NA
clone size: NA

CDR3 protein: CATSRGGTSGAYEQYF
CDR3 DNA: TGTGCCACCAGCAGAGGGGGGACTAGCGGGGCCTACGAGCAGTACTTC
J gene: TRBJ2-7
V gene: TRBV15
D gene: TRBD2
clone size: few

CDR3 protein: CASSRGQGRSNQPQHF
CDR3 DNA: TGTGCCAGCAGCCGAGGACAGGGGCGAAGCAATCAGCCCCAGCATTTT
J gene: TRBJ1-5
V gene: TRBV6-6
D gene: TRBD1
clone size: NA

CDR3 protein: CASSLGAGALSNYGYTF
CDR3 DNA: TGCGCCAGCAGCCTAGGGGCCGGAGCACTCTCTAACTATGGCTACACCTTC
J gene: TRBJ1-2
V gene: TRBV4-1
D gene: NA
clone size: NA

CDR3 protein: CASNLIANTEAFF
CDR3 DNA: TGTGCCAGCAACCTGATAGCGAACACTGAAGCTTTCTTT
J gene: TRBJ1-1
V gene: TRBV7-2
D gene: NA
clone size: NA

CDR3 protein: CASSTPGQRFLYGYTF
CDR3 DNA: TGTGCCAGTAGTACCCCGGGACAACGGTTCCTCTATGGCTACACCTTC
J gene: TRBJ1-2
V gene: TRBV19
D gene: NA
clone size: few

CDR3 protein: CASSEAGLHQPQHF
CDR3 DNA: TGTGCCAGCAGTGAAGCCGGGTTGCATCAGCCCCAGCATTTT
J gene: TRBJ1-5
V gene: TRBV6-1
D gene: NA
clone size: NA

CDR3 protein: CASSSGTGTILGEKLFF
CDR3 DNA: TGTGCCAGCAGTTCGGGGACCGGGACAATCCTTGGTGAAAAACTGTTTTTT
J gene: TRBJ1-4
V gene: TRBV27
D gene: NA
clone size: NA

CDR3 protein: CASSLAGGPEAFF
CDR3 DNA: TGTGCCAGCAGCTTGGCCGGGGGTCCTGAAGCTTTCTTT
J gene: TRBJ1-1
V gene: TRBV5-4
D gene: NA
clone size: NA

CDR3 protein: CASSILSRFGYGYTF
CDR3 DNA: TGTGCCAGCAGTATCCTCTCCAGGTTTGGCTATGGCTACACCTTC
J gene: TRBJ1-2
V gene: TRBV28
D gene: NA
clone size: NA